This T cell receptor (beta chain) emerged from a study of blood T cell repertoires in COVID-19. Living in under 30 US areas, the participants were between about 18 and 100 years of age. Produced via immunoSEQ multiplex PCR; TCRdb's table is partial and in-frame only. The data show 200,000 to 250,000 clones, with roughly 90% seen just once and under 4% held by the top ten. Germline lookup yields CDR1 KGHSH and CDR2 LQKENI. J gave up 6 bases and V 6 bases, and 7 bases lay outside the gene matches. The CDR3 runs 13 residues. The chain carries TRBV18 and TRBJ1-2, with TRBD1 matching over 7 bases. Sequencing was done on a sample of PBMCs or T cells enriched from blood (not recorded which). The sequence was obtained from a woman in her 40s with acute COVID-19. The CDR3 DNA follows: TGTGCCAGCTCCCTCAGACAGGGTGATGGCTACACCTTC. Protein: CASSLRQGDGYTF.